This TCR beta chain was sequenced for a study of beta chain features in type 1 diabetes. Expressed TCRB transcripts were sequenced, since all the RNA that had been isolated was reverse transcribed. TCRdb's copy holds only in-frame clones and misses some; the assay was immunoSEQ multiplex PCR. The table records almost 350,000 clones, around 8% of them present only once. CDR3 length: 14 amino acids. Per the germline V gene, CDR1 is SGHVS and CDR2 is FNYEAQ. Trimming stripped 6 bases from V and 1 base from J, with 9 bases between. A single heparinised draw of approximately 110 mL on average was taken per donor. Comment on this clone: Its antigen is not identified.

Study-wide findings and caveats: In type 1 diabetes patients, VDJ junctions had fewer insertions; deletions at these junctions were more frequent. Across all four CD4+ subsets, people with type 1 diabetes showed modestly shorter TCRB CDR3s.

The sequencing input was central memory CD4+ T cells from blood. The chain recombines TRBV7-6 with TRBJ2-2, with D possibly TRBD2 on 5 matching bases. This TCR came from a woman under 30 in good health. CDR3: CASRSGQNTGELFF. In DNA form, the CDR3 reads TGTGCCAGCAGAAGCGGTCAGAACACCGGGGAGCTGTTTTTT.